The TCR beta chain described here comes from a study of CXCR3-negative and CXCR3-positive naive CD8 T cells. As regards this clonotype: What it binds is unknown.

Broader study findings: Both of the naive subsets showed about the same high diversity, but memory CD8+ cells had much less. Naive cells that were CXCR3-positive had more hydrophobic TRB CDR3s (compared with CXCR3-negative naive cells).

It was by 5' RACE with UMI labels that the TRB cDNA libraries were prepared. TCRdb re-called the 5' RACE reads and gives one entry per CDR3 protein, without DNA. In total, the table holds approximately 59,000 distinct CDR3 sequences. The CDR3 spans 15 residues. Germline CDR1 SGHTA, CDR2 FQGNSA. Sequencing was done on a sample of naive CXCR3+ CD8+ T cells from blood. The subset is: CD45RO-CCR7+CD27+CD95- naive CD8+ T cells expressing CXCR3 (TNR3+). This TCR came from a human donor in good health. Some clones in this sample may be carry-over from other donors' samples. This chain links TRBV7-2 with TRBJ1-2; TCRdb's D call of TRBD1 is untestable without DNA. This CDR3 reads CASSERQGADYGYTF.